This TCR beta chain was recovered during a study of naive and memory T cell subsets (dated by TCRdb to the late 2010s). At the level of the whole study: In the figure summarizing the skin biopsy and whole blood samples, 10 or so blood donors, 7 tuberculin skin test biopsies and 3 saline control biopsies were reported. Skin biopsies were taken from tuberculin skin test sites or from saline-injected control sites and were processed for RNA extraction as described before. PCR2 was typically a SYBR Green qPCR stopped at a set threshold; low-input samples could instead use end-point PCR (around 6 cycles). Broad study findings and their caveats: The paper did not give details of skin biopsy collection and RNA processing, instead referencing earlier studies for those details. Both types of skin biopsy reportedly yielded TCR sequences, though far more TCRs came from tuberculin skin test sites. The RNA-based method was acknowledged as potentially sensitive to TCR transcript changes with T cell activation and differentiation. The higher numbers of TCRs at tuberculin skin test sites were interpreted as T cell infiltration of a delayed type IV hypersensitivity reaction.

Library preparation employed UMI-ligation and nested PCR. For the blood and skin samples, TCR RNA was reverse transcribed with SuperScript IV using primers for the alpha and beta constant regions. The ligated cDNA was amplified in four rounds of PCR with nested alpha and beta constant region primers together with the SP2 primer. An oligonucleotide carrying the Illumina SP2 primer and a UMI was ligated to the 3' end of the cDNA by means of T4 RNA ligase 1. To prevent hairpin formation, the 12-nucleotide UMI was made up of two random hexamers with an eight-base spacer between them. From the second PCR onward, TCR alpha and beta chain libraries were processed separately and dual indexed for multiplexing. After pooling, the indexed libraries were analyzed by capillary electrophoresis and sequenced on either an Illumina MiSeq or NextSeq. PhiX DNA at about 5-8% was spiked into libraries to increase base diversity and improve cluster recognition. The published analysis was carried out like this. Demultiplexor extracted UMIs from read 2, combined them with read 1 TCR sequence, and split reads by sample indices. V and J genes and V-J junctions were identified by Decombinator, which gave every TCR a five-part identifier that included V and J deletions. Collapsinator used UMIs to correct sequencing errors and PCR amplification heterogeneity, yielding UMI-based abundance per TCR. CDR3Translator turned identifiers into nucleotide sequence, translated that sequence into amino acids, and pulled out CDR3 regions based on terminal motifs. Error-corrected counts of alpha and beta TCRs from blood and skin were compared after being normalized to the amount of input RNA. TCRdb reanalyzed the raw reads on its own, using fastp at Q25 for trimming and MiXCR for clone calling, and kept in-frame beta chains. When rows share a CDR3 protein, they turn into one entry using the most common DNA and genes. Here the V and J calls rest on TCRdb's processing, not on the authors' analysis. In all, the sample holds under 20,000 distinct CDR3 sequences, and 8.5% to 10% of those were seen once. Of the sample, almost 7% falls within the top ten clones.

The intended sense of this specimen's treatment or condition label: skin biopsy from PPD injection site in Mantoux-positive individual. Before reverse transcription, total RNA that had not been cell sorted was treated with RQ1 DNase, with a target input of about 1 to 1,100 ng. The study described a robust, sensitive protocol for amplifying, sequencing and analyzing TCRs, using 3' ligation of a UMI-containing oligonucleotide to TCR cDNA. The tuberculin skin test biopsies were taken from PPD-injected sites in individuals who had a positive Mantoux test. To check how robust the pipeline was in samples where T cells make up a minority population, libraries were built from skin biopsies and whole blood. V loses 5 bases of germline sequence and J loses 3 bases, and the interval between the two ends is 12 bases. The CDR3 runs 13 amino acids, cysteine and phenylalanine included. The only DNA kept is the CDR3, 39 bases in frame from the first base. The germline V gene gives CDR1 as SQVTM and CDR2 as ANQGSEA.

This clonotype was picked up a small number of times. Its antigen is not yet known. Qualities for individual bases were not recorded, and no much larger clone is one base off. This receptor was taken from an adult in good health. The chain is assembled from TRBV29-1 and TRBJ2-3, with the D call perhaps TRBD1 or TRBD2, as 5 bases match in each case. Specimen: skin, collected from a tuberculin skin test site. The nucleotide sequence is given as TGCAGCGTTAAGGGGTCGGGGACAGATACGCAGTATTTT. Translated, this is CSVKGSGTDTQYF.